Included here is one T cell receptor (beta chain) sequence, with context. Its antigen is unknown. This specimen belongs to a study of shared clonotypes between healthy human individuals. Per the original data handling: From ImmunoSEQ came sequences covering only the junction and carrying no quality scores, so filtering differed. The assay was immunoSEQ multiplex PCR, and TCRdb's table has in-frame clones only and misses some. V, J and clone size were drawn from that table, and D and trimming were deduced from the DNA. The sample lists 2 million or so clones, about 94% occurring once. General observations from the study: Clonotypes which were not shared had lower generation probabilities than clonotypes that all four donors shared. Naive subsets generally exceeded memory subsets in estimated richness.

CD45RO-negative cells were positively selected for CCR7, leaving out terminally differentiated effector memory CD45RA+ cells. Donation came from healthy HIV-negative adults that had no recent acute infections or vaccinations. Germline V gene lookup returns CDR1 MDHEN and CDR2 SYDVKM. The V segment lost 5 bases and the J segment 3 bases; nucleotides outside the gene matches: 8. The CDR3 length is 17 residues. V is TRBV28 and J is TRBJ1-5, with 12 bases that match TRBD1. Sequenced material: naive CD8+ T cells sorted from blood. The origin of this receptor is a man in his late teens or twenties in good health. This chain's CDR3 is CASSPGQGAFYNQPQHF. The CDR3 nucleotides read TGTGCCAGCAGTCCGGGACAGGGGGCCTTCTACAATCAGCCCCAGCATTTT.